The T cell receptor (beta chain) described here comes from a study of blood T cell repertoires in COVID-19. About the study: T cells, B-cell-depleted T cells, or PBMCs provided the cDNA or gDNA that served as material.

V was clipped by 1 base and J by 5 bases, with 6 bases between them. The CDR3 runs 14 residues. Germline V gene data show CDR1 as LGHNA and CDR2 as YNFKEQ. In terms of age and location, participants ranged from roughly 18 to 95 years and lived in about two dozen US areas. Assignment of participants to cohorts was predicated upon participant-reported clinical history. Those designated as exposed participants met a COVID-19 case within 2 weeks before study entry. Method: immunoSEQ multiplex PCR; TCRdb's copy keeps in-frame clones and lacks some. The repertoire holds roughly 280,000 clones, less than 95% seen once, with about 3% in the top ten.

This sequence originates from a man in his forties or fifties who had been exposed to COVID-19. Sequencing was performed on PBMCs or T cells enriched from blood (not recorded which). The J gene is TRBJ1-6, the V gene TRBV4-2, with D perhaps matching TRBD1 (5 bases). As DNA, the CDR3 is TGTGCCAGCAGCCAAGTGACAGATAATTCACCCCTCCACTTT. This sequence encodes CASSQVTDNSPLHF.